Sequencing of this T cell receptor (beta chain) was carried out in a study of tumor-infiltrating lymphocytes in primary liver carcinoma. Total RNA amounting to 450 to 500 ng was the source from which TCR beta cDNA was made with a constant-region primer. Three nested multiplex PCR rounds, a slightly modified ARM-PCR method, built the TCR beta libraries. A C-beta reverse primer and TRBV1-TRBV30 forward primers served in each of the first two PCR rounds, at around 10 cycles apiece. MiXCR, run by TCRdb on the multiplex PCR reads, gives a single entry per CDR3 protein. Of 300,000 to 350,000 distinct CDR3 sequences in the sample, almost 60% were seen once. Regarding this clonotype: No antigen is known for it.

The CDR3 is 16 residues long. The germline V and J ends were trimmed by 3 bases and 5 bases, with 19 bases remaining between them. Germline V lookup: CDR1 SGHNT, CDR2 YYREEE (reference sequence). Unsorted whole blood served as the source of blood RNA, and germline DNA was extracted as well. Study findings and constraints: In the absence of sorting, bulk samples left CD4+ and CD8+ repertoires uncompared.

This chain links TRBV5-4 with TRBJ2-3; weak D call: TRBD2 (8 bases). The TCR was taken from a woman in her 30s with primary liver carcinoma and hepatitis B virus infection. Sequenced input: peripheral blood. The CDR3, as DNA: TGTGCCAGCAGCTCAGGGGGTGCGGGAGGCATAGATACGCAGTATTTT. Translation: CASSSGGAGGIDTQYF.